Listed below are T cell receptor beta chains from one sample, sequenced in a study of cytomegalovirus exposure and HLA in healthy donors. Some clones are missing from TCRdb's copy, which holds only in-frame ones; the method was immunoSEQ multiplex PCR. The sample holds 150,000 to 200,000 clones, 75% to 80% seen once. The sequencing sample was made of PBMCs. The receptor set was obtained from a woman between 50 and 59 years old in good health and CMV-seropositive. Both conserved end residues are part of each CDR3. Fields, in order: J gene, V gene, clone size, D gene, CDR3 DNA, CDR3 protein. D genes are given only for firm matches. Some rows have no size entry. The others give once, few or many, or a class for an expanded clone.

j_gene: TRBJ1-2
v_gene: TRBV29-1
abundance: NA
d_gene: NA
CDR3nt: TGCAGCGTTGGGCCCACTAACTATGGCTACACCTTC
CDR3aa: CSVGPTNYGYTF

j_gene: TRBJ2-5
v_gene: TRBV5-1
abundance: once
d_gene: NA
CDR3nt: TGCGCCAGCAGCTTCGGCGGGGTAAAAGAGACCCAGTACTTC
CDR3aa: CASSFGGVKETQYF

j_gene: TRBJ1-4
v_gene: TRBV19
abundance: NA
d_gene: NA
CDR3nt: TGTGCCAGTAGTATTGAGACAGGATATGAAAAACTGTTTTTT
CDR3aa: CASSIETGYEKLFF

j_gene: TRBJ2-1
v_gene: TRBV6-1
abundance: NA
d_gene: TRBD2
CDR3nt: TGTGCCAGCAGTGCAGGGAGGGGTGAGCAGTTCTTC
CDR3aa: CASSAGRGEQFF

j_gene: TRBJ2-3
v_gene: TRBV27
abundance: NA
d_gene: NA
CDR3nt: TGTGCCAGCAAACAGGGAGGCACAGATACGCAGTATTTT
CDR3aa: CASKQGGTDTQYF

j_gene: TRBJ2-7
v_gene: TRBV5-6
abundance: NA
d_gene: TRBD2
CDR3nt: TGTGCCAGCAGCTCATATATCCCCGGGACTAGCGGGTCGGGGGAGCAGTACTTC
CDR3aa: CASSSYIPGTSGSGEQYF

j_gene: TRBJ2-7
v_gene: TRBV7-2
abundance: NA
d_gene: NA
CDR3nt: TGTGCCAGCAGCCAGAGACAGAGGAGCTCCTACGAGCAGTACTTC
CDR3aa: CASSQRQRSSYEQYF

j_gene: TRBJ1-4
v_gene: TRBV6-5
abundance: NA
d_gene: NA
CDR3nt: TGTGCCAGCAGTCCGCTGACTTATGAAAAACTGTTTTTT
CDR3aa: CASSPLTYEKLFF

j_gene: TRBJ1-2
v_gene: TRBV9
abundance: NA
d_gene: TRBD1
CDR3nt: TGTGCCAGCAGCGGACAGGCTTCAGGGGGCGGTGAGGGCTACACCTTC
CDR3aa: CASSGQASGGGEGYTF

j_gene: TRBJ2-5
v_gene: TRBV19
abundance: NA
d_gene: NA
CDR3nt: TGTGCCAGTAGTATCAGCCTCCTACTGAGGGAGACCCAGTACTTC
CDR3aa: CASSISLLLRETQYF

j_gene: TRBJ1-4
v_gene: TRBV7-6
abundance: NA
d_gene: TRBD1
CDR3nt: TGTGCCAGCAGCTTATTAAGGGACAGATCTAATGAAAAACTGTTTTTT
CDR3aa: CASSLLRDRSNEKLFF

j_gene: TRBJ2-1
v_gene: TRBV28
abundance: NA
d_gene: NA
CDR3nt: TGTGCCAGCACCCCACGGGGTTCGGGCTACAATGAGCAGTTCTTC
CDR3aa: CASTPRGSGYNEQFF

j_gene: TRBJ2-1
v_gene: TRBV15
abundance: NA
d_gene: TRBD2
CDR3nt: TGTGCCACCAGCAGAGCGGGAGGGTTCAATGAGCAGTTCTTC
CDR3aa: CATSRAGGFNEQFF

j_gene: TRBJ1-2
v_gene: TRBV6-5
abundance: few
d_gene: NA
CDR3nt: TGTGCCAGCAGTTACTCCACCGGGAGAAGTGGCTACACCTTC
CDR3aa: CASSYSTGRSGYTF

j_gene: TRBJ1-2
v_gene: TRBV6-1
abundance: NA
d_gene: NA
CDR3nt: TGTGCCAGCAGTGAATATAGGACTGAGTATGGCTACACCTTC
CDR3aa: CASSEYRTEYGYTF

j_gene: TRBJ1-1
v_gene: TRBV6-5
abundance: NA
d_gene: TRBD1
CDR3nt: TGTGCCAGCAGCCGAACAGGGGGAAACACTGAAGCTTTCTTT
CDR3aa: CASSRTGGNTEAFF

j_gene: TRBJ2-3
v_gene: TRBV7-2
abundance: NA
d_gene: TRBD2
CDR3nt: TGTGCCAGCAGCTTGGCGGGGGGTCCCACAGATACGCAGTATTTT
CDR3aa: CASSLAGGPTDTQYF

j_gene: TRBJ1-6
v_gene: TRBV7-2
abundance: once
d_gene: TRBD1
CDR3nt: TGTGCCAGCAGCCTTTACGCCGGGACAGGGGATTCACCCCTCCACTTT
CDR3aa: CASSLYAGTGDSPLHF

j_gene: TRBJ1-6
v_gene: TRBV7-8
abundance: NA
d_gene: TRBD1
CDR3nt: TGTGCCAGCAGCCTACAGGGGAGAAGGTCCTATAATTCACCCCTCCACTTT
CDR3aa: CASSLQGRRSYNSPLHF

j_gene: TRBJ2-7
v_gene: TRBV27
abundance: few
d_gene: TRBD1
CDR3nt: TGTGCCAGCAGTTTATCCGGGACAGGATCCTACGAGCAGTACTTC
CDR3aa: CASSLSGTGSYEQYF

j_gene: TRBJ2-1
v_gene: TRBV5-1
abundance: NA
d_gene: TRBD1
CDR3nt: TGCGCCAGCAGCGGGTCGACAGGGTACAATGAGCAGTTCTTC
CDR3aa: CASSGSTGYNEQFF

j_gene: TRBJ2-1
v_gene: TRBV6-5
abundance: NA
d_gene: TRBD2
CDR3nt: TGTGCCAGCAGGGCTAGCGGGACGGATGAGCAGTTCTTC
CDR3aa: CASRASGTDEQFF

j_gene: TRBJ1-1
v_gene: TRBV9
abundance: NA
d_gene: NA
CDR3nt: TGTGCCAGCAGCCTTACAGGGTTGATGAACACTGAAGCTTTCTTT
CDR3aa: CASSLTGLMNTEAFF

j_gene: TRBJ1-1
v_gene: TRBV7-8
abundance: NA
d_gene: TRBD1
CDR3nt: TGTGCCAGCAGCCTGACAGGGGGCACTGAAGCTTTCTTT
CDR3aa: CASSLTGGTEAFF

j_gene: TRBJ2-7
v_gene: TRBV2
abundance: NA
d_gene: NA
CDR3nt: TGTGCCAGCACTATCTCCTACGAGCAGTACTTC
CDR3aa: CASTISYEQYF

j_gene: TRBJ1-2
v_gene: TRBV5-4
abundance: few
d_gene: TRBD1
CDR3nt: TGTGCCAGCAGCCCCGGGACAGGGACGGTCTCAAGTACTGGCTACACCTTC
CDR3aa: CASSPGTGTVSSTGYTF

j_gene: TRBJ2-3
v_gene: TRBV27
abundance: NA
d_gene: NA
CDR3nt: TGTGCCAGCAGGGGGGGTAGCACAGATACGCAGTATTTT
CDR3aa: CASRGGSTDTQYF